The 20 T cell receptor beta chains given below trace back to one sample, sequenced in a study of blood T cell repertoires in COVID-19. Sequencing used immunoSEQ multiplex PCR; TCRdb keeps in-frame clones, though not all of them. The data contain 210,000 or so clones, about 90% of them singletons. Sequencing used peripheral blood. The receptors stem from a man aged 40-49 years with active or convalescent COVID-19.

This clone showed up just a few times. The J gene is TRBJ1-2, the V gene TRBV28; unclear D gene. V was clipped by 2 bases and J by 0 bases, with 13 bases between them. The CDR3 covers 16 residues. The V gene's germline CDR1 is MDHEN and CDR2 SYDVKM. DNA of the CDR3: TGTGCCAGCAGTTTAGATGTCTTGGGAGCTAACTATGGCTACACCTTC. It specifies CASSLDVLGANYGYTF.

The chain uses TRBV30 and TRBJ1-2; 8 nucleotides match TRBD1. V was pared by 6 bases and J by 5 bases, with 5 bases of the junction left unmatched. The CDR3 spans 12 residues. Germline V gene lookup returns CDR1 GTSNPN and CDR2 SVGIG (reference sequence). CDR3 in DNA: TGTGCCTGTCCTCGACAGGGGTATGGCTACACCTTC. It encodes CACPRQGYGYTF.

This sequence joins TRBV19 and TRBJ2-7; 8 bases are a match to TRBD2. Germline trimming cut 7 bases from V and 6 bases from J; bases unmatched to any gene: 11. This CDR3 has 14 residues. Germline V lookup: CDR1 LNHDA, CDR2 SQIVND (reference sequence). CDR3: CASTQGGLASEQYF. For the CDR3, the DNA is TGTGCCAGTACCCAAGGAGGACTAGCAAGCGAGCAGTACTTC. Full variable domain (remainder filled in from reference TRBV19 and TRBJ2-7): DGGITQSPKYLFRKEGQNVTLSCEQNLNHDAMYWYRQDPGQGLRLIYYSQIVNDFQKGDIAEGYSVSREKKESFPLTVTSAQKNPTAFYLCASTQGGLASEQYFGPGTRLTVT.

V and J are TRBV13 and TRBJ1-2; the match to TRBD1 covers 8 bases. In germline, CDR1 is PRHDT, CDR2 FYEKMQ (reference sequence). J gave up 8 bases and V 5 bases, and 13 bases lay outside the gene matches. This CDR3 spans 15 amino acids. The CDR3 nucleotides are TGTGCCAGCAGCCCCATCAATTCGAGACAGGGGGGCTACACCTTC. It encodes CASSPINSRQGGYTF.

The rearrangement uses TRBV2 and TRBJ1-2; TRBD1 agrees at 9 bases. J lost 5 bases, V lost 6 bases, and 10 bases had no gene match. CDR1 and CDR2 (germline): SNHLY, FYNNEI. There are 15 residues in the CDR3. CDR3 nucleotides: TGTGCCAGCAGCGCAGAGCCGACAGGGGGTTATGGCTACACCTTC. Its translation is CASSAEPTGGYGYTF.

The chain employs TRBV5-1 and TRBJ2-7; D remains ambiguous. This CDR3 comprises 11 residues. V gave up 5 bases and J gave up 3 bases, with 6 bases separating them. CDR1 is SGHRS and CDR2 is YFSETQ in the germline V gene. The CDR3 here is CASSSVYEQYF. The CDR3 nucleotides read TGCGCCAGCAGTTCCGTCTACGAGCAGTACTTC.

This chain uses TRBV19 with TRBJ1-1, with unresolved D. Between the trimmed V and J ends, which lost 5 bases and 8 bases, there was a span of 15 bases. The CDR3 has 13 amino acids. CDR1 and CDR2 from the germline V gene are LNHDA and SQIVND (reference sequence). For the CDR3, the DNA is TGTGCCAGTAGTCCACGGTCGTGGGAGGAAGCTTTCTTT. Amino acid sequence: CASSPRSWEEAFF. The full variable domain, its missing parts supplied by reference TRBV19 and TRBJ1-1, is DGGITQSPKYLFRKEGQNVTLSCEQNLNHDAMYWYRQDPGQGLRLIYYSQIVNDFQKGDIAEGYSVSREKKESFPLTVTSAQKNPTAFYLCASSPRSWEEAFFGQGTRLTVV.

The CDR3 here is CASSQGTGNSPLHF. CDR3 in DNA: TGTGCCAGCAGCCAGGGGACAGGAAATTCACCCCTCCACTTT. V gene TRBV7-3 combines with J gene TRBJ1-6; 8 nucleotides line up with TRBD1. CDR1 SGHTA and CDR2 FQGTGA come from the germline V gene. This CDR3 spans 14 amino acids. Trimming removed 5 bases from V and 7 bases from J; junction bases left unmatched: 4.

V usage is TRBV10-3 and J usage is TRBJ2-7; the D gene is possibly TRBD2 (6 bases). The germline V gene has CDR1 ENHRY and CDR2 SYGVKD. Trimming cost V 8 bases and J 6 bases, with 17 bases left between them. The CDR3 is made up of 13 amino acids. For the CDR3, the DNA is TGTGCCATCCTCCCGCGGGAAGGGGTCGAGCAGTACTTC. As protein: CAILPREGVEQYF.

CDR3 DNA: TGTGCCAGCAGCTTGGATCGGGGCCGGGGGGAGCAGTACTTC. Translation gives CASSLDRGRGEQYF. The chain is built from TRBV5-4 and TRBJ2-7; possible D gene TRBD2, 6 bases. Germline-derived CDR1 and CDR2 are SGHNT and YYREEE (reference sequence). This CDR3 spans 14 amino acids. Trimming pared 0 bases from V and 7 bases from J, leaving 14 bases between.

The CDR3 region is CAWSGENTGELFF. The DNA for the CDR3 is TGTGCCTGGAGCGGTGAGAACACCGGGGAGCTGTTTTTT. This chain joins TRBV30 and TRBJ2-2; D gene uncertain. Per the germline V gene, CDR1 is GTSNPN and CDR2 is SVGIG (reference sequence). The CDR3 loop spans 13 amino acids. V lost 3 bases and J 1 base, leaving 6 bases between the germline ends.

The rearrangement links TRBV7-3 to TRBJ1-1; D might be TRBD1 (6 bases). The CDR3 runs 15 residues. CDR1 and CDR2 (germline): SGHTA, FQGTGA. V lost 5 bases, J lost 0 bases, and 13 bases lay in between. The CDR3 bases are TGTGCCAGCAGCGCCTATCGGACAGTGAACACTGAAGCTTTCTTT. It codes for CASSAYRTVNTEAFF.

This clone was counted once. The chain is built from TRBV13 and TRBJ2-7; D perhaps matches TRBD1 (5 bases). Germline loops: CDR1 PRHDT, CDR2 FYEKMQ (reference sequence). CDR3 length: 15 amino acids. V was pared by 2 bases and J by 4 bases, with 15 bases between. The CDR3 DNA is TGTGCCAGCAGCTTAAAGACAGTCTATTCATACGAGCAGTACTTC. This gives the protein CASSLKTVYSYEQYF.

The chain is built from TRBV10-2 and TRBJ1-2; no clear D gene. Germline V lookup: CDR1 WSHSY, CDR2 SAAADI. Trimming cost V 6 bases and J 0 bases, with 8 bases left between them. The CDR3 is made up of 13 amino acids. The CDR3 region is CASRAAANYGYTF. Here the CDR3 DNA reads TGCGCCAGCAGGGCAGCGGCTAACTATGGCTACACCTTC.

The chain couples TRBV9 to TRBJ1-1, with 7 bases identical to TRBD1. With 0 bases clipped from V and 5 bases from J, the junction kept 10 bases outside the gene matches. The germline V gene has CDR1 SGDLS and CDR2 YYNGEE. CDR3 length: 16 residues. CDR3 loop: CASSVGGGVSGTEAFF. CDR3 DNA sequence: TGTGCCAGCAGCGTAGGAGGGGGCGTCTCGGGGACTGAAGCTTTCTTT.

The chain uses TRBV2 and TRBJ1-2, with a tentative D call TRBD1 (6 bases). Trimming took off 4 bases at V and 7 bases at J, with 13 bases between the two ends. CDR1 and CDR2 from the germline V gene are SNHLY and FYNNEI. The CDR3 totals 13 residues. In DNA form, the CDR3 reads TGTGCCAGCAGTGTTAACAGGGAAGGTGGCTACACCTTC. Translated: CASSVNREGGYTF.

The chain joins TRBV10-2 to TRBJ1-1, with 10 nucleotides matching TRBD1. The CDR3 extends over 14 amino acids. J was trimmed by 5 bases and V by 7 bases; bases with no gene match: 7. Per germline, CDR1 WSHSY and CDR2 SAAADI. CDR3 nucleotides: TGCGCCAGCACCAGACAGGGGGCAGGGACTGAAGCTTTCTTT. Translating gives CASTRQGAGTEAFF.

A note on this clone: Other nucleotide sequences in the sample specify the same CDR3. The CDR3 DNA reads as TGCGCCAGCAGCTTGGCCGGGACAGGGGAGGAGACCCAGTACTTC. It is translated as CASSLAGTGEETQYF. The V call is TRBV5-1, the J call TRBJ2-5; TRBD1 matches at 10 bases. The CDR3 spans 15 residues. J gave up 5 bases and V 0 bases, and 4 bases lay outside the gene matches. The germline gives CDR1 SGHRS, CDR2 YFSETQ.

The CDR3 DNA reads TGCGCCAGCAGCTTGGCCCAGGGGGCCTACAATGAGCAGTTCTTC. Its protein product is CASSLAQGAYNEQFF. The chain uses TRBV5-1 and TRBJ2-1; 7 bases are a match to TRBD1. CDR3 length: 15 amino acids. Germline loops: CDR1 SGHRS, CDR2 YFSETQ. V lost 0 bases to trimming and J lost 2 bases; unmatched junction nucleotides: 2.

V is TRBV4-1 and J is TRBJ2-3; TRBD2 agrees at 7 bases. The CDR3 runs to 17 residues. V trimming: 1 base; J trimming: 2 bases; junction bases outside the gene matches: 9. Germline V gives CDR1 MGHRA, CDR2 YSYEKL. For the CDR3, the DNA is TGCGCCAGCAGCCAAGTAGTTCTAGCGGAAGTCACAGATACGCAGTATTTT. It is translated as CASSQVVLAEVTDTQYF.